This entry is about one TCR beta chain. What it binds is unknown. Ophthalmopathy patients all had a Clinical Activity Score of at least 3, a NOSPECS grade of at least 4 and disease under 3 months old. The source material, RNA transcripts, was used to amplify TCR beta CDR3 regions. A set of HTBI primers served as the primers for a first-round RT-PCR of the TCR CDR3. TCRdb itself ran the multiplex PCR reads through MiXCR, one entry per CDR3 protein. The sample has about 500,000 distinct CDR3 sequences; under 20% are singletons. This sample is drawn from a study of T cells in Graves' hyperthyroidism and ophthalmopathy. Germline V lookup: CDR1 SGDLS, CDR2 YYNGEE. The junction had 5 bases not matched to a gene; V was cut back by 3 bases and J by 2 bases. The CDR3 contains 16 residues. Findings and limits, study-wide: The model made its ophthalmopathy prediction, and onset followed a median approximately 6 months later. A model of 13 V-J features distinguished ophthalmopathy from stable hyperthyroidism.

The chain is built from TRBV9 and TRBJ2-3; 11 bases match TRBD2. The receptor's source is a woman aged 18-29 years with Graves' ophthalmopathy. The source material was blood. The CDR3 bases are TGTGCCAGCAGCGCTTATAGCGGGGGGGACACAGATACGCAGTATTTT. Translating gives CASSAYSGGDTDTQYF.